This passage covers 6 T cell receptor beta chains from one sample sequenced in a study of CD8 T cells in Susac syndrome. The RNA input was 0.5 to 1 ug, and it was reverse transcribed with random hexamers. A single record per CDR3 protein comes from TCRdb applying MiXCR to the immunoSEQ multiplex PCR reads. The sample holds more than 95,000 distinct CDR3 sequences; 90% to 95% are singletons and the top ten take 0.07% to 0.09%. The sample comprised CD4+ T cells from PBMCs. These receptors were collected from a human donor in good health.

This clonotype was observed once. CDR3 region: CASSPQGSIQETQYF. CDR3 DNA: TGCGCCAGCAGCCCACAGGGTTCTATCCAAGAGACCCAGTACTTC. The J gene is TRBJ2-5, the V gene TRBV5-1, with D perhaps TRBD1 (6 bases). Looked up from germline, CDR1 is SGHRS and CDR2 is YFSETQ. The length of the CDR3 is 15 residues. Trimming removed 4 bases at V and 1 base at J, with 14 bases between.

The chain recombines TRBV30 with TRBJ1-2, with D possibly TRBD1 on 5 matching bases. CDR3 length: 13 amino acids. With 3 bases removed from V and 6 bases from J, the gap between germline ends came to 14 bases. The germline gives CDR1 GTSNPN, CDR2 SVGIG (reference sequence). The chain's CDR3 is CAWRAQAGHGYTF. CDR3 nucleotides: TGTGCCTGGAGGGCACAGGCAGGACATGGCTACACCTTC.

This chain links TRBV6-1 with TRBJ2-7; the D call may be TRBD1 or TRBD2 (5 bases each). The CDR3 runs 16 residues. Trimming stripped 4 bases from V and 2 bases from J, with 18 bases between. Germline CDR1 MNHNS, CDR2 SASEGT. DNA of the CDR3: TGTGCCAGCAGTGCGGGACCGACGGCCGCTCCCTACGAGCAGTACTTC. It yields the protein CASSAGPTAAPYEQYF.

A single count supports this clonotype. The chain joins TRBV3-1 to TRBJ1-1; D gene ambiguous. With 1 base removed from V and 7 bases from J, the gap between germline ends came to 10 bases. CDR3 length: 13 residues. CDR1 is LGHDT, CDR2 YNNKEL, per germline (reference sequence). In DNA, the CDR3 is TGTGCCAGCAGCCAAGTACTTCCAGGTGAAGCTTTCTTT. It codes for CASSQVLPGEAFF.

As DNA, the CDR3 is TGTGCCAGCAGCTTAGCCGTCGGGCCCCAGCATTTT. Translating it yields CASSLAVGPQHF. The rearrangement uses TRBV7-2 and TRBJ1-5, with unresolved D. The germline gives CDR1 SGHTA, CDR2 FQGNSA. V lost 0 bases and J 9 bases, leaving 6 bases between the germline ends. The CDR3 length is 12 residues.

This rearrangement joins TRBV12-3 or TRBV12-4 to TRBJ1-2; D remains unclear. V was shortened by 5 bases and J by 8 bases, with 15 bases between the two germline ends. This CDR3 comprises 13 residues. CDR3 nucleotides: TGTGCCAGCAGTCCCAGGTCCCGCGGCGGCTACACCTTC. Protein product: CASSPRSRGGYTF.